Following are 16 T cell receptor beta chains from one sample sequenced in a study of control samples from healthy donors and cancer patients. The protocol was immunoSEQ multiplex PCR, while the TCRdb copy is restricted to in-frame clones and leaves out a portion. This sample has approximately 90,000 clones, with 85% found just once. What was sequenced was blood. The receptors originated from a man aged 30 to 45 in good health.

V gene TRBV30 combines with J gene TRBJ1-5; 7 bases are a match to TRBD1. The CDR3 extends over 13 amino acids. The germline CDR1 and CDR2 sequences are GTSNPN and SVGIG (reference sequence). V was clipped by 2 bases and J by 8 bases; unmatched bases: 6. CDR3 in amino acids: CAWSTGVREPQHF. The CDR3 nucleotides are TGTGCCTGGAGTACAGGGGTAAGGGAGCCCCAGCATTTT.

The CDR3 nucleotides are TGTGCCAGCAGCCAACTTCAGATCGTCTTGACACCCCTCCACTTT. Protein product: CASSQLQIVLTPLHF. The V call is TRBV3-1 (or the pseudogene TRBV3-2), the J call TRBJ1-6; no clear D. Trimming took off 2 bases at V and 11 bases at J, with 16 bases between the two ends. The CDR3 is 15 residues long. CDR1 and CDR2 (germline): LGHDT, YNNKEL (reference sequence).

The chain links TRBV11-2 to TRBJ2-7, with a possible D match to TRBD1 (6 bases). The CDR3 is made up of 15 amino acids. Germline CDR1 reads SGHAT; CDR2 reads FQNNGV. Trimming pared 3 bases from V and 0 bases from J, leaving 12 bases between. The CDR3 is CASSFSTGSSYEQYF. CDR3 coding DNA: TGTGCCAGCAGCTTTAGTACAGGGTCCTCCTACGAGCAGTACTTC.

V is TRBV5-4 and J is TRBJ2-7; D not resolved. Germline CDR1 is SGHNT and CDR2 is YYREEE (reference sequence). The CDR3 consists of 15 residues. With 3 bases removed from V and 0 bases from J, the gap between germline ends came to 13 bases. The CDR3 DNA reads as TGTGCCAGCAGCTCGGGTGGGCAATCCTCCTACGAGCAGTACTTC. It translates to CASSSGGQSSYEQYF.

The chain uses TRBV3-1 (or the pseudogene TRBV3-2) and TRBJ1-2; possibly TRBD1 for D (6 bases). The CDR3 has 16 amino acids. Germline V lookup: CDR1 LGHDT, CDR2 YNNKEL (reference sequence). V lost 2 bases to trimming and J lost 0 bases, with 13 bases between them. The CDR3 nucleotides read TGTGCCAGCAGCCAATACCCCACAGGGACTAACTATGGCTACACCTTC. It encodes CASSQYPTGTNYGYTF.

This clone was seen only once. The chain is built from TRBV7-8 and TRBJ1-1; 11 bases match TRBD1. Germline V gene sequence: CDR1 SGHVS, CDR2 FQNEAQ. Losses at the gene ends were 6 bases for V and 0 bases for J; bases not matched to a gene: 3. This CDR3 comprises 15 residues. This CDR3 reads CASSGQGALNTEAFF. CDR3 nucleotide sequence: TGTGCCAGCAGTGGACAGGGGGCCCTGAACACTGAAGCTTTCTTT.

The CDR3: CASSLALEGQGKLFF. Here the CDR3 DNA reads TGCGCCAGCAGCTTGGCCTTGGAAGGGCAAGGAAAACTGTTTTTT. The chain uses TRBV5-1 and TRBJ1-4; D not certain. Trimming removed 0 bases at V and 10 bases at J, with 16 bases between. Germline V CDR1 and CDR2: SGHRS, YFSETQ. This CDR3 is 15 amino acids long. The variable domain in full, completed from reference TRBV5-1 and TRBJ1-4, reads KAGVTQTPRYLIKTRGQQVTLSCSPISGHRSVSWYQQTPGQGLQFLFEYFSETQRNKGNFPGRFSGRQFSNSRSEMNVSTLELGDSALYLCASSLALEGQGKLFFGSGTQLSVL.

This chain connects TRBV3-1 (or the pseudogene TRBV3-2) to TRBJ1-1; D uncertain. There are 13 residues in the CDR3. The germline V and J ends were trimmed by 5 bases and 5 bases, with 12 bases remaining between them. Germline CDR1 and CDR2: LGHDT and YNNKEL (reference sequence). CDR3 in DNA: TGTGCCAGCAGCGTAAATAGAGGGACTGAAGCTTTCTTT. Encoded protein: CASSVNRGTEAFF.

This clone has just one count. The rearrangement links TRBV7-9 to TRBJ2-1; D not resolved. Germline V gene data show CDR1 as SEHNR and CDR2 as FQNEAQ (reference sequence). V lost 4 bases and J 2 bases, leaving 9 bases between the germline ends. The CDR3 extends over 14 amino acids. This CDR3 reads CASSSSVPYNEQFF. The CDR3 nucleotides are TGTGCCAGCAGCTCTTCTGTGCCCTACAATGAGCAGTTCTTC.

With regard to this clone: Other DNA sequences in this sample translate to the same CDR3. The V and J genes are TRBV18 and TRBJ1-4; TRBD1 matches at 8 bases. Germline CDR1 is KGHSH and CDR2 is LQKENI. J was trimmed by 8 bases and V by 6 bases; bases with no gene match: 5. The CDR3 loop spans 13 amino acids. The CDR3 loop reads CASSPGQGEKLFF. As DNA, the CDR3 is TGTGCCAGCTCCCCCGGACAGGGAGAAAAACTGTTTTTT. The variable domain in full, completed from reference TRBV18 and TRBJ1-4, reads NAGVMQNPRHLVRRRGQEARLRCSPMKGHSHVYWYRQLPEEGLKFMVYLQKENIIDESGMPKERFSAEFPKEGPSILRIQQVVRGDSAAYFCASSPGQGEKLFFGSGTQLSVL.

This chain uses TRBV30 with TRBJ2-7; D unresolved. The germline CDR1 and CDR2 sequences are GTSNPN and SVGIG (reference sequence). V was pared by 2 bases and J by 0 bases, with 5 bases between. The CDR3 has 12 amino acids. CDR3 loop: CAWSPSSYEQYF. CDR3 DNA: TGTGCCTGGAGTCCAAGCTCCTACGAGCAGTACTTC. Drawing the rest from reference TRBV30 and TRBJ2-7, the complete variable domain is SQTIHQWPATLVQPVGSPLSLECTVEGTSNPNLYWYRQAAGRGLQLLFYSVGIGQISSEVPQNLSASRPQDRQFILSSKKLLLSDSGFYLCAWSPSSYEQYFGPGTRLTVT.

The V and J genes are TRBV6-1 and TRBJ1-4; D is uncertain. Germline CDR1 MNHNS, CDR2 SASEGT. The length of the CDR3 is 15 residues. V was shortened by 2 bases and J by 3 bases, with 10 bases between the two germline ends. The CDR3 region has the DNA TGTGCCAGCAGTGAATTGGGAAGGGCTAATGAAAAACTGTTTTTT. This encodes CASSELGRANEKLFF.

This clone came up once. The chain joins TRBV6-6 to TRBJ2-7; possibly TRBD2 for D (6 bases). V dropped 6 bases and J dropped 0 bases, with 15 bases sitting between them. The CDR3 runs 15 residues. Germline CDR1 and CDR2: MNHNY and SVGAGI (reference sequence). Written as DNA, the CDR3 is TGTGCCAGCAGGTCGGGAGTGGGCCCCTCCTACGAGCAGTACTTC. Protein product: CASRSGVGPSYEQYF.

The chain links TRBV27 to TRBJ2-5; 8 bases align to TRBD1. This CDR3 has 13 residues. V shed 5 bases, J shed 4 bases, and the junction held 3 bases outside the gene matches. Germline CDR1 reads MNHEY; CDR2 reads SMNVEV (reference sequence). CDR3 nucleotide sequence: TGTGCCAGCAGTGGGGGGACAGGAGAGACCCAGTACTTC. This gives the protein CASSGGTGETQYF.

The V call is TRBV20-1, the J call TRBJ2-1, with 14 nucleotides matching TRBD2. The CDR3 runs 16 residues. The germline CDR1 and CDR2 sequences are DFQATT and SNEGSKA (reference sequence). Unmatched junction bases numbered 6, after V lost 3 bases and J lost 5 bases. CDR3 nucleotide sequence: TGCAGTGCTAGTCTGGGACTAGCGGGGGCCCACAATGAGCAGTTCTTC. Its protein is CSASLGLAGAHNEQFF.

The genes are TRBV5-5 and TRBJ2-7, with D hard to call. The CDR3 is made up of 12 amino acids. Germline CDR1 reads SGHKS; CDR2 reads YYEKEE (reference sequence). V shed 3 bases and J shed 6 bases, with 10 bases lying between them. In DNA, the CDR3 is TGTGCCAGCAGCTACCGTACCGGCGAGCAGTACTTC. It encodes CASSYRTGEQYF.